This T cell receptor (beta chain) was found in a study of T cell clonotyping in hematopoietic cell transplantation. Turning to the study itself: Recipients' pretransplant samples followed cytoreduction.

TCRdb's copy holds only in-frame clones and misses some; the assay was immunoSEQ multiplex PCR. The sample has around 26,000 clones, about four fifths seen once. This clone was found a few times. Its target is unknown. Time point specified: recipient sample about 28 days before transplant, after cytoreduction. Samples: about 28 days before transplant, then days 30, 100 and 180 after. Germline-derived CDR1 and CDR2 are ENHRY and SYGVKD. Trimming stripped 5 bases from V and 8 bases from J, with 12 bases between. The CDR3 sequence is 12 residues long. General study findings and limits: Broader posttransplant TCR repertoire diversity was predicted by graft donor and pretransplant recipient Inverse Simpson Index values. No sorting was done, leaving CD4 and CD8 contributions mixed.

The starting material was peripheral blood mononuclear cells, obtained before stem cell transplant. The rearrangement joins TRBV10-3 to TRBJ1-2; D remains unclear. This clonotype was sampled from a middle-aged man with acute myeloid leukemia. Some clones in this sample may be carry-over from other donors' samples. The CDR3 region is CAISPAREGYTF. CDR3 DNA sequence: TGTGCCATCAGTCCTGCCCGGGAAGGCTACACCTTC.